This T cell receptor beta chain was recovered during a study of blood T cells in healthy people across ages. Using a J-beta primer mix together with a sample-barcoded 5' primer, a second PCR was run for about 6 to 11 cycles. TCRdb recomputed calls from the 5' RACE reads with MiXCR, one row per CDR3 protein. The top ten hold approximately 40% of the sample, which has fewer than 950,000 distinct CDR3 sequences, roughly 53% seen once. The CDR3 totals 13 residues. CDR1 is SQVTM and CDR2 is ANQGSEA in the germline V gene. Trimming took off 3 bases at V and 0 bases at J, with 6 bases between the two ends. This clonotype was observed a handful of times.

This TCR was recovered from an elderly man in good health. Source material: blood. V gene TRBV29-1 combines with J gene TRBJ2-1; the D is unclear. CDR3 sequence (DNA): TGCAGCGTTGAGGGGTCCTCCTACAATGAGCAGTTCTTC. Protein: CSVEGSSYNEQFF.